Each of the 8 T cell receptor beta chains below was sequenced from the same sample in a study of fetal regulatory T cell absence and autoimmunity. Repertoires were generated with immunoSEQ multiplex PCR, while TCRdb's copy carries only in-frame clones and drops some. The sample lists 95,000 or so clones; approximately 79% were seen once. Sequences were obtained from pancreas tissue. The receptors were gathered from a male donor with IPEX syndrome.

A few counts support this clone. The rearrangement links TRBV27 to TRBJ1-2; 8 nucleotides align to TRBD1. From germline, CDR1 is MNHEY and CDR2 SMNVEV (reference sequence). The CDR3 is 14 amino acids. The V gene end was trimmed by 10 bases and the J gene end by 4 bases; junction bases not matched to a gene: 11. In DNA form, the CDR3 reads TGTGCCACCTCCCCCGGGACAGGCTCCTATGGCTACACCTTC. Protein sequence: CATSPGTGSYGYTF.

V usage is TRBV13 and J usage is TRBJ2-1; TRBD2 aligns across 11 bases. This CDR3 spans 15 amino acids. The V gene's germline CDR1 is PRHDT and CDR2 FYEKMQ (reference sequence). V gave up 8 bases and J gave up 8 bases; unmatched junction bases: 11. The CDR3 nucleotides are TGTGCCAGCTCCACCACTAGCGGGAGATGGTATGAGCAGTTCTTC. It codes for CASSTTSGRWYEQFF.

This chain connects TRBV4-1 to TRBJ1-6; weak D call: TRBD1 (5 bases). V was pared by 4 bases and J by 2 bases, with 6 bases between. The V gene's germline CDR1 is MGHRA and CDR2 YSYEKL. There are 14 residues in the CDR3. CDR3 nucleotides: TGCGCCAGCAGCCCGGACACCTATAATTCACCCCTCCACTTT. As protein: CASSPDTYNSPLHF.

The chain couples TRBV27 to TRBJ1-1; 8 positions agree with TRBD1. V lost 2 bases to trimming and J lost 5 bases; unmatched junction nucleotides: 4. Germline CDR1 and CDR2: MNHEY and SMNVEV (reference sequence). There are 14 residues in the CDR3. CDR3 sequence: CASSLAGGATEAFF. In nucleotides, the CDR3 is TGTGCCAGCAGTTTAGCAGGGGGCGCGACTGAAGCTTTCTTT.

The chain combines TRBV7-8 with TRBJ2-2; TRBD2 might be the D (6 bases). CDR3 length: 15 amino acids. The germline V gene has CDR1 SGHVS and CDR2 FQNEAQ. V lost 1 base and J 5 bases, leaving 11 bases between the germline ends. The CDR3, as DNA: TGTGCCAGCAGCTTAGGGGGACTGGGGACCGGGGAGCTGTTTTTT. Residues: CASSLGGLGTGELFF. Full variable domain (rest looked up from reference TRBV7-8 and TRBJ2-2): GAGVSQSPRYKVAKRGQDVALRCDPISGHVSLFWYQQALGQGPEFLTYFQNEAQLDKSGLPSDRFFAERPEGSVSTLKIQRTQQEDSAVYLCASSLGGLGTGELFFGEGSRLTVL.

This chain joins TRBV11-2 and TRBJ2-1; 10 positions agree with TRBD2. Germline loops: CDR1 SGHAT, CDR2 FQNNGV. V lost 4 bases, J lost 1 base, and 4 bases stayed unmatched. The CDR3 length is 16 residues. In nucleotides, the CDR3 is TGTGCCAGCAGCTCCTGGACTAGCGGATCCTACAATGAGCAGTTCTTC. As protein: CASSSWTSGSYNEQFF.

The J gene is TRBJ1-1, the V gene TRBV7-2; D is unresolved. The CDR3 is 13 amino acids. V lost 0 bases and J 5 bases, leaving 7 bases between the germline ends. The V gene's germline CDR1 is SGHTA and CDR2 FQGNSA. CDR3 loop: CASSLAGYTEAFF. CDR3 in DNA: TGTGCCAGCAGCTTAGCAGGGTATACTGAAGCTTTCTTT.

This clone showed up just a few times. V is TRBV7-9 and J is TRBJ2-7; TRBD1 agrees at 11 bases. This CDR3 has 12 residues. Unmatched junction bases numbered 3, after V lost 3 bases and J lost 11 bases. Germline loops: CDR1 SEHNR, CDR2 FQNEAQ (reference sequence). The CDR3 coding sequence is TGTGCCAGCAGCTTGCCGGGACAGGGGGAGTACTTC. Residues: CASSLPGQGEYF.